These 30 T cell receptor beta chains originate from one sample sequenced in a study of T cell repertoires in cytomegalovirus infection (dated by TCRdb to between 2018 and 2021). These receptors' targets are unknown. The run used an Illumina HiSeq 1500. Using fastp at Q25 and MiXCR, TCRdb reprocessed the public reads and kept productive beta chains. Every distinct CDR3 protein forms one entry, paired with its most common genes and DNA. Present in this sample are some 100,000 distinct CDR3 sequences, less than 30% of which were seen just once. About 81% of the sample comes from the top ten. The treatment or condition label, as the study defines it: in vitro stimulation with specific CMV peptide epitopes to enrich CMV-specific T cells. The starting material was CD8+ T cells from cultured PBMCs, obtained from culture after CMV antigen stimulation. The receptor set was obtained from a human donor in good health (CMV status not recorded). Some clones in this sample may be carry-over from other donors' samples.

The chain employs TRBV25-1 and TRBJ2-3, with D perhaps TRBD1 (5 bases). Between the trimmed V and J ends, which lost 1 base and 0 bases, there was a span of 8 bases. Germline V gene sequence: CDR1 MGHDK, CDR2 SYGVNS. The CDR3 is made up of 15 amino acids. The CDR3 sequence: CASSEWGDSTDTQYF. CDR3 sequence (DNA): TGTGCCAGCAGTGAATGGGGCGATAGCACAGATACGCAGTATTTT.

This clonotype was observed many times. The chain joins TRBV4-1 to TRBJ2-5; TRBD1 is a possible D gene (5 bases). This CDR3 comprises 12 residues. The ends were cut back, 4 bases at V and 9 bases at J, with 12 bases in the middle. CDR1 and CDR2 from the germline V gene are MGHRA and YSYEKL. The CDR3 region is CASSRLQGAQYF. DNA of the CDR3: TGCGCCAGCAGCCGACTCCAAGGGGCCCAGTACTTC.

This rearrangement joins TRBV5-6 to TRBJ2-7; D is uncertain. Germline V gene lookup returns CDR1 SGHDT and CDR2 YYEEEE. There are 13 residues in the CDR3. The ends were cut back, 0 bases at V and 1 base at J, with 5 bases in the middle. This CDR3 is CASSLGASYEQYF. In nucleotides, the CDR3 is TGTGCCAGCAGCTTGGGGGCTTCCTACGAGCAGTACTTC.

The rearrangement joins TRBV27 to TRBJ1-6; TRBD1 matches 7 bases. This CDR3 has 15 amino acids. Germline V gives CDR1 MNHEY, CDR2 SMNVEV (reference sequence). V shed 5 bases, J shed 3 bases, and the junction held 4 bases outside the gene matches. CDR3 in amino acids: CASSVRDSYNSPLHF. In DNA, the CDR3 is TGTGCCAGCAGTGTCCGGGACAGCTATAATTCACCCCTCCACTTT.

This clonotype was found a few times. This may be a read error: a much more frequent sequence differs by one nucleotide. The chain is built from TRBV7-9 and TRBJ2-7; D unclear. Per the germline V gene, CDR1 is SEHNR and CDR2 is FQNEAQ (reference sequence). V was pared by 5 bases and J by 2 bases, with 4 bases between. This CDR3 region has 11 residues. CDR3: CASSPTYEQYF. The CDR3 DNA sequence: TGTGCCAGCAGCCCAACCTACGAGCAGTACTTC.

The chain is built from TRBV6-8 and TRBJ2-1, with 7 bases aligning to TRBD1. The CDR3 loop spans 13 amino acids. The germline V gene encodes CDR1 MNHGY and CDR2 SAAAGT. With 5 bases clipped from V and 6 bases from J, the junction kept 4 bases outside the gene matches. The CDR3 reads CASSTRTGNEQFF. The CDR3 DNA reads as TGTGCCAGCAGTACCCGGACAGGCAATGAGCAGTTCTTC.

The chain is built from TRBV4-1 and TRBJ2-2; 8 bases agree with TRBD1. This CDR3 comprises 14 residues. Germline-derived CDR1 and CDR2 are MGHRA and YSYEKL. V shed 7 bases, J shed 7 bases, and the junction held 8 bases outside the gene matches. The CDR3 bases are TGCGCCAGCAAGACAGGGGATATGATCGGGGAGCTGTTTTTT. Protein: CASKTGDMIGELFF.

The chain couples TRBV7-9 to TRBJ2-7, with 7 bases matching TRBD1. CDR1 is SEHNR and CDR2 is FQNEAQ in the germline V gene (reference sequence). Losses at the gene ends were 5 bases for V and 3 bases for J; bases not matched to a gene: 7. The CDR3 covers 14 residues. CDR3 amino acids: CASSRGQDDYEQYF. CDR3 nucleotides: TGTGCCAGCAGCCGAGGACAGGACGACTACGAGCAGTACTTC. The variable domain in full, completed from reference TRBV7-9 and TRBJ2-7, reads DTGVSQNPRHKITKRGQNVTFRCDPISEHNRLYWYRQTLGQGPEFLTYFQNEAQLEKSRLLSDRFSAERPKGSFSTLEIQRTEQGDSAMYLCASSRGQDDYEQYFGPGTRLTVT.

This chain links TRBV27 with TRBJ1-4; 7 bases line up with TRBD1. Trimming took 5 bases from V and 4 from J; bases not matched to a gene: 10. The V gene's germline CDR1 is MNHEY and CDR2 SMNVEV (reference sequence). The CDR3 is 16 residues long. The CDR3 is CASSPFQTGLNEKLFF. CDR3 DNA: TGTGCCAGCAGTCCCTTCCAGACAGGGCTTAATGAAAAACTGTTTTTT.

CDR3 sequence reads: CASSPGNGELFF. The DNA of the CDR3 is TGTGCCAGCAGTCCAGGTAACGGGGAGCTGTTTTTT. The gene calls are TRBV12-3 or TRBV12-4 and TRBJ2-2, with D unclear. V was shortened by 5 bases and J by 7 bases, with 8 bases between the two germline ends. The CDR3 loop spans 12 amino acids.

The chain links TRBV7-9 to TRBJ2-7; TRBD1 aligns across 7 bases. The J segment lost 4 bases and the V segment lost 4 bases, leaving 4 bases of the junction unmatched. Germline V gene data show CDR1 as SEHNR and CDR2 as FQNEAQ (reference sequence). This CDR3 region has 13 residues. The CDR3 here is CASSSGQVYEQYF. In DNA form, the CDR3 reads TGTGCCAGCAGCTCTGGACAGGTTTACGAGCAGTACTTC.

Ten or more counts support this clonotype. A junction end diverges from the germline sequence, so it may reflect a read error. This sequence joins TRBV12-3 or TRBV12-4 and TRBJ2-7; D uncertain. The CDR3 length is 13 residues. CDR3 residues: CASSLGLSYEQYF. CDR3 DNA sequence: TGTGCCAGCAGCTTAGGGCTCTCCTACGAGCAGTACTTC.

The chain combines TRBV4-2 with TRBJ1-5; D ambiguous. The germline V and J ends were trimmed by 8 bases and 2 bases, with 13 bases remaining between them. This CDR3 contains 14 residues. CDR1 LGHNA and CDR2 YNFKEQ come from the germline V gene. CDR3 loop: CASHRQEGNQPQHF. The CDR3 nucleotides are TGTGCCAGCCACAGACAAGAAGGCAATCAGCCCCAGCATTTT.

J is TRBJ1-1 and V is TRBV9; 7 bases agree with TRBD1. The CDR3 is 13 amino acids. After removal of 0 bases from V and 6 bases from J, the junction contained 2 bases not matched to a gene. The germline CDR1 and CDR2 sequences are SGDLS and YYNGEE. The CDR3 sequence: CASSVGQGAEAFF. The CDR3, as DNA: TGTGCCAGCAGCGTAGGGCAGGGGGCTGAAGCTTTCTTT.

The sample holds one count of this clonotype. The chain has TRBV5-4 and TRBJ2-1; no firm D call. V was cut by 4 bases and J by 8 bases, with 7 bases left in between. CDR1 is SGHNT and CDR2 is YYREEE in the germline V gene (reference sequence). CDR3 length: 11 residues. This CDR3 is CASSLTDEQFF. The CDR3 coding sequence is TGTGCCAGCAGCCTTACCGATGAGCAGTTCTTC.

This clonotype was seen just once. The chain combines TRBV29-1 with TRBJ2-3; D not resolved. Germline CDR1 reads SQVTM; CDR2 reads ANQGSEA. V dropped 3 bases and J dropped 0 bases, with 16 bases sitting between them. This CDR3 has 16 residues. This chain's CDR3 is CSVDPDTKPSTDTQYF. CDR3 DNA: TGCAGCGTTGACCCAGACACGAAACCTAGCACAGATACGCAGTATTTT.

In this sample, this clonotype turned up many times. The genes are TRBV4-2 and TRBJ1-1; D perhaps matches TRBD1 (5 bases). CDR3 length: 16 residues. CDR1 and CDR2 from the germline V gene are LGHNA and YNFKEQ. V was pared by 1 base and J by 4 bases, with 16 bases between. As DNA, the CDR3 is TGTGCCAGCAGCCAAGTAGGCAGGGTCAGCGGCACTGAAGCTTTCTTT. The encoded protein is CASSQVGRVSGTEAFF.

This clonotype appeared many times. V is TRBV7-9 and J is TRBJ2-1; D is tentatively TRBD1 or TRBD2 (6 bases each). V lost 2 bases and J 7 bases, leaving 12 bases between the germline ends. This CDR3 contains 14 residues. Germline CDR1 SEHNR, CDR2 FQNEAQ (reference sequence). The CDR3 is CASSLPGGLNEQFF. CDR3 in DNA: TGTGCCAGCAGCTTACCCGGGGGCCTAAATGAGCAGTTCTTC.

The rearrangement links TRBV29-1 to TRBJ1-2, with TRBD1 as a possible D gene (5 bases). CDR1 SQVTM and CDR2 ANQGSEA come from the germline V gene. The CDR3 spans 14 residues. Trimming shortened V by 6 bases and J by 3 bases, and 17 bases separated the two germline ends. CDR3: CSVAPAGPYYGYTF. The CDR3 nucleotides are TGCAGCGTGGCCCCCGCGGGGCCCTACTATGGCTACACCTTC.

The rearrangement joins TRBV30 to TRBJ2-1; D ambiguous. The length of the CDR3 is 12 residues. Trimming shortened V by 1 base and J by 0 bases, and 1 base separated the two germline ends. Per the germline V gene, CDR1 is GTSNPN and CDR2 is SVGIG (reference sequence). CDR3 sequence: CAWSDSYNEQFF. DNA of the CDR3: TGTGCCTGGAGTGACTCCTACAATGAGCAGTTCTTC.

This rearrangement joins TRBV11-3 to TRBJ2-1; TRBD1 aligns across 9 bases. CDR1 is SGHNT, CDR2 YENEEA, per germline. V shed 5 bases and J 6 bases; nucleotides not matched to a gene: 17. CDR3 length equals 18 residues. The CDR3 loop reads CASSPTGGRVDLTNEQFF. The CDR3 DNA reads as TGTGCCAGCAGCCCGACAGGGGGAAGGGTAGATTTAACCAATGAGCAGTTCTTC. The full variable domain, rest sourced from reference TRBV11-3 and TRBJ2-1, is EAGVVQSPRYKIIEKKQPVAFWCNPISGHNTLYWYLQNLGQGPELLIRYENEEAVDDSQLPKDRFSAERLKGVDSTLKIQPAELGDSAVYLCASSPTGGRVDLTNEQFFGPGTRLTVL.

This clonotype was found a few times. The chain's CDR3 is CASSLGPGSYEQYF. CDR3 coding DNA: TGTGCCAGCAGTTTAGGTCCAGGGTCCTACGAGCAGTACTTC. This chain links TRBV27 with TRBJ2-7; a possible D gene is TRBD1 (5 bases). The CDR3 has 14 residues. Germline V gene data show CDR1 as MNHEY and CDR2 as SMNVEV (reference sequence). Trimming removed 2 bases from V and 1 base from J, with 9 bases in between.

A few counts support this clonotype. V is TRBV6-5 and J is TRBJ1-1; possible D gene TRBD1, 5 bases. V was clipped by 0 bases and J by 2 bases, with 28 bases between them. Germline V gives CDR1 MNHEY, CDR2 SVGAGI. This CDR3 comprises 21 residues. The CDR3 nucleotides read TGTGCCAGCAGTTACTCGTTAGTCGGAGCCGGGGGGATCTATATAAACACTGAAGCTTTCTTT. This translates into CASSYSLVGAGGIYINTEAFF.

This clonotype was found a few times. The chain combines TRBV6-6 with TRBJ1-1; D perhaps matches TRBD1 (6 bases). The CDR3 runs to 13 residues. The V and J ends lost 4 bases and 6 bases respectively, with 12 bases between them. Germline loops: CDR1 MNHNY, CDR2 SVGAGI (reference sequence). The CDR3 reads CASSSTGSAEAFF. The CDR3 DNA sequence: TGTGCCAGCAGTTCAACAGGGTCGGCTGAAGCTTTCTTT.

J is TRBJ1-2 and V is TRBV27; D is perhaps TRBD1 (6 bases). Germline values: CDR1 MNHEY, CDR2 SMNVEV (reference sequence). This CDR3 has 15 residues. V was pared by 0 bases and J by 8 bases, with 16 bases between. Here the CDR3 DNA reads TGTGCCAGCAGTTTATCGTCGGGGGGCATACGGGGCTACACCTTC. Its translation: CASSLSSGGIRGYTF.

This clonotype came up many times. The chain joins TRBV7-8 to TRBJ1-5; 7 positions match TRBD1. After removal of 5 bases from V and 0 bases from J, the junction contained 7 bases not matched to a gene. The CDR3 sequence is 16 residues long. Germline V gives CDR1 SGHVS, CDR2 FQNEAQ. For the CDR3, the DNA is TGTGCCAGCAGCCCGACAGGGCCTTATAGCAATCAGCCCCAGCATTTT. Its translation: CASSPTGPYSNQPQHF.

V and J are TRBV2 and TRBJ2-3; 12 nucleotides match TRBD2. The V gene's germline CDR1 is SNHLY and CDR2 FYNNEI. V was pared by 5 bases and J by 5 bases, with 5 bases of the junction left unmatched. The CDR3 length is 15 residues. The CDR3 DNA sequence: TGTGCCAGCAGTTATCTAGCGGGGGGGCGAGATACGCAGTATTTT. Translating it yields CASSYLAGGRDTQYF.

The chain has TRBV28 and TRBJ1-3, with unresolved D. This CDR3 contains 17 residues. V lost 5 bases to trimming and J lost 0 bases, with 17 bases between them. Germline V CDR1 and CDR2: MDHEN, SYDVKM. Here the CDR3 DNA reads TGTGCCAGCAGTACATTTAGGACCGACGACTCTGGAAACACCATATATTTT. Protein sequence: CASSTFRTDDSGNTIYF.

The rearrangement joins TRBV5-4 to TRBJ2-2; D call uncertain. The CDR3 length is 12 residues. CDR1 and CDR2 (germline): SGHNT, YYREEE (reference sequence). The ends were cut back, 6 bases at V and 4 bases at J, with 7 bases in the middle. CDR3 sequence (DNA): TGTGCCAGCACCGAATCCACCGGGGAGCTGTTTTTT. As protein: CASTESTGELFF.

The chain recombines TRBV27 with TRBJ2-1; possibly TRBD1 or TRBD2 for D (5 bases each). V lost 3 bases to trimming and J lost 8 bases, with 17 bases between them. There are 15 residues in the CDR3. Germline CDR1 is MNHEY and CDR2 is SMNVEV (reference sequence). The CDR3 loop reads CASSFTGTFADEQFF. For the CDR3, the DNA is TGTGCCAGCAGTTTCACGGGGACCTTCGCGGATGAGCAGTTCTTC.